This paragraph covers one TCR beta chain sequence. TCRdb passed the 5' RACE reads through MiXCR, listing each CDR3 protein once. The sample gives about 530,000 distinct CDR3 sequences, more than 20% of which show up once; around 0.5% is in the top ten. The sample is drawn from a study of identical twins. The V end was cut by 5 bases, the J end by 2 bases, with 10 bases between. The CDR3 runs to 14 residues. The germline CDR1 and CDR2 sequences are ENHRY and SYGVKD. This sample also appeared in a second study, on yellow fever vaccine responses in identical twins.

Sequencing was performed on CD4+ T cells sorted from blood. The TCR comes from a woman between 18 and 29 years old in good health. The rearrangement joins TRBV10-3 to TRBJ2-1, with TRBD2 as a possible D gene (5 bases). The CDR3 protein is CAISTTGTYNEQFF. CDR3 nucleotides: TGTGCCATCAGTACTACGGGGACCTACAATGAGCAGTTCTTC.